What follows are 9 T cell receptor beta chains derived from one specimen sequenced in a study of cytomegalovirus exposure and HLA in healthy donors. Amplification used 60 Vbeta primers and 13 Jbeta primers. Data came from immunoSEQ multiplex PCR; TCRdb stores just in-frame clones and leaves some out. The profile shows 150,000 to 200,000 clones, around 76% of them singletons. The specimen sequenced was PBMCs. These receptors were obtained from a girl under 18 in good health and CMV-seropositive.

The chain uses TRBV23-1 and TRBJ1-1; D call uncertain. TRBV23-1 has ORF status, its function being uncertain. The CDR3 totals 13 residues. V lost 1 base and J lost 4, with 7 bases in between. CDR3 nucleotides: TGCGCCAGCAGTCAATTACGGGGCACTGAAGCTTTCTTT. Amino acid sequence: CASSQLRGTEAFF.

This chain links TRBV2 with TRBJ2-2, with 12 bases fitting TRBD1. Germline V gives CDR1 SNHLY, CDR2 FYNNEI. The CDR3 consists of 17 residues. J lost 5 bases, V lost 3 bases, and 7 bases had no gene match. The CDR3 sequence is CASSDPRDRGRTGELFF. CDR3 bases: TGTGCCAGCAGTGACCCCCGGGACAGGGGGCGGACCGGGGAGCTGTTTTTT.

This chain connects TRBV29-1 to TRBJ1-1; no clear D. Germline values: CDR1 SQVTM, CDR2 ANQGSEA. The CDR3 has 13 amino acids. V shed 5 bases and J shed 0 bases, with 10 bases lying between them. The CDR3 reads CSVRAAVNTEAFF. DNA for the CDR3: TGCAGCGTTAGGGCAGCGGTGAACACTGAAGCTTTCTTT.

This CDR3 reads CASSARLALNEQFF. Here the CDR3 DNA reads TGTGCCAGCAGTGCTAGACTAGCCCTCAATGAGCAGTTCTTC. The chain uses TRBV28 and TRBJ2-1; 7 bases are shared with TRBD2. This CDR3 has 14 residues. J lost 6 bases, V lost 5 bases, and 7 bases had no gene match. Looked up from germline, CDR1 is MDHEN and CDR2 is SYDVKM.

This clone was counted only a few times. The rearrangement links TRBV6-4 to TRBJ2-2; D may be TRBD2 (6 bases). CDR1 and CDR2 (germline): MRHNA, SNTAGT. Trimming shortened V by 0 bases and J by 0 bases, and 8 bases separated the two germline ends. CDR3 length: 16 amino acids. The CDR3 here is CASSDSRGTNTGELFF. The CDR3 DNA sequence: TGTGCCAGCAGTGACTCTCGGGGGACGAACACCGGGGAGCTGTTTTTT.

This clone was picked up a small number of times. The chain has TRBV28 and TRBJ1-3; D is uncertain. Trimming removed 11 bases at V and 1 base at J, with 15 bases between. The germline V gene encodes CDR1 MDHEN and CDR2 SYDVKM. The CDR3 covers 14 residues. CDR3 region: CAHRPPGSGNTIYF. The CDR3 coding sequence is TGTGCCCATCGCCCCCCCGGGTCTGGAAACACCATATATTTT.

The V call is TRBV1, the J call TRBJ2-3; the table's D gene call, TRBD2, was not cross checked with the DNA. TRBV1 is termed a pseudogene. The CDR3 covers 17 residues. CDR3 amino acids: CTSSQGLAGGPADTQYF. The CDR3 DNA is TGCACCAGCAGCCAAGGACTAGCGGGAGGGCCCGCAGATACGCAGTATTTT.

To note about this clone: This sample includes further DNA sequences coding for the same CDR3. The chain uses TRBV5-4 and TRBJ2-3, with 11 bases identical to TRBD2. The V and J ends lost 0 bases and 2 bases, in that order; junction bases with no gene match: 2. The CDR3 covers 16 residues. The germline CDR1 and CDR2 sequences are SGHNT and YYREEE (reference sequence). The CDR3 bases are TGTGCCAGCAGCTTGGGACTAGCGGGATTCACAGATACGCAGTATTTT. Protein sequence: CASSLGLAGFTDTQYF.

The chain joins TRBV6-6 to TRBJ2-5; possible D gene TRBD2, 6 bases. The J call is in doubt because the DNA end fits TRBJ2-7 better. Germline V gene sequence: CDR1 MNHNY, CDR2 SVGAGI (reference sequence). The CDR3 loop spans 15 amino acids. In DNA, the CDR3 is TGTGCCAGCAGTTACCGACCGGGGGAGACCTACGAGCAGTACTTC. Amino acids: CASSYRPGETYEQYF.